The 12 T cell receptor beta chains below all came from one sample that was sequenced in a study of cytomegalovirus exposure and HLA in healthy donors. Researchers ran the PCR with 60 Vbeta and 13 Jbeta primers. TCRdb keeps only in-frame clones here, not all; method: immunoSEQ multiplex PCR. The table includes about 120,000 clones, about 79% detected once. Material for sequencing was PBMCs. The source is a man in his thirties or forties in good health and CMV-seropositive.

The chain employs TRBV19 and TRBJ1-2, with D possibly TRBD1 on 5 matching bases. Germline-derived CDR1 and CDR2 are LNHDA and SQIVND (reference sequence). The CDR3 is made up of 14 amino acids. Deletions cut 4 bases from V and 3 bases from J, with 12 bases between. CDR3 protein: CASSNYGGDYGYTF. The CDR3 DNA reads as TGTGCCAGTAGTAACTATGGGGGGGACTATGGCTACACCTTC. Combining the CDR3 with reference TRBV19 and TRBJ1-2 gives the whole variable domain DGGITQSPKYLFRKEGQNVTLSCEQNLNHDAMYWYRQDPGQGLRLIYYSQIVNDFQKGDIAEGYSVSREKKESFPLTVTSAQKNPTAFYLCASSNYGGDYGYTFGSGTRLTVV.

V usage is TRBV4-3 and J usage is TRBJ2-1; TRBD2 agrees at 14 bases. There are 17 residues in the CDR3. Trimming cost V 3 bases and J 7 bases; bases outside gene matches: 8. Germline V lookup: CDR1 LGHNA, CDR2 YSLEER. CDR3 DNA sequence: TGCGCCAGCAGCCAGGGATGGGGACTAGCGGGAGTTAATGAGCAGTTCTTC. Its translation is CASSQGWGLAGVNEQFF.

The gene calls are TRBV27 and TRBJ1-1; D is unclear. From germline, CDR1 is MNHEY and CDR2 SMNVEV (reference sequence). The CDR3 contains 14 residues. The germline V and J ends were trimmed by 5 bases and 4 bases, with 14 bases remaining between them. The CDR3 loop reads CASSPRELATEAFF. Written as DNA, the CDR3 is TGTGCCAGCAGTCCCCGGGAGCTTGCCACTGAAGCTTTCTTT.

V gene TRBV28 combines with J gene TRBJ1-2, with 8 bases matching TRBD1. The V gene's germline CDR1 is MDHEN and CDR2 SYDVKM. This CDR3 is built from 17 residues. The V gene end was trimmed by 2 bases and the J gene end by 1 base; junction bases not matched to a gene: 9. The CDR3 coding sequence is TGTGCCAGCAGTTTACCCGGGACAGGTTCTGTTAACTATGGCTACACCTTC. The encoded protein is CASSLPGTGSVNYGYTF.

This chain connects TRBV4-3 to TRBJ1-1, with D perhaps TRBD1 (5 bases). This CDR3 has 16 amino acids. The germline CDR1 and CDR2 sequences are LGHNA and YSLEER. V was pared by 3 bases and J by 5 bases, with 19 bases between. The CDR3 loop is CASSQRWGGAATEAFF. The DNA of the CDR3 is TGCGCCAGCAGCCAGCGCTGGGGAGGGGCGGCGACTGAAGCTTTCTTT.

The J gene is TRBJ2-5, the V gene TRBV19; 8 bases match TRBD1. Per the germline V gene, CDR1 is LNHDA and CDR2 is SQIVND (reference sequence). CDR3 length equals 13 residues. V trimming: 5 bases; J trimming: 7 bases; junction bases outside the gene matches: 6. CDR3 nucleotides: TGTGCCAGTAGTCAGGACAGGGTTGGGACCCAGTACTTC. It is translated as CASSQDRVGTQYF. Combining the CDR3 with reference TRBV19 and TRBJ2-5 gives the whole variable domain DGGITQSPKYLFRKEGQNVTLSCEQNLNHDAMYWYRQDPGQGLRLIYYSQIVNDFQKGDIAEGYSVSREKKESFPLTVTSAQKNPTAFYLCASSQDRVGTQYFGPGTRLLVL.

This chain links TRBV6-4 with TRBJ2-7; 8 nucleotides agree with TRBD2. The germline CDR1 and CDR2 sequences are MRHNA and SNTAGT. V was clipped by 4 bases and J by 2 bases; unmatched bases: 7. The CDR3 totals 15 residues. The DNA for the CDR3 is TGTGCCAGCAGTGTCGCTAGCGGGCCTGCCTACGAGCAGTACTTC. Translation gives CASSVASGPAYEQYF.

The CDR3 DNA is TGTGCCTGGAGCCCCCAATTTAGTGAGCAGTTCTTC. This codes for CAWSPQFSEQFF. This sequence joins TRBV30 and TRBJ2-1; D gene uncertain. Germline V gene sequence: CDR1 GTSNPN, CDR2 SVGIG (reference sequence). The V and J ends lost 3 bases and 9 bases respectively, with 12 bases between them. This CDR3 comprises 12 residues.

This clone is a singleton in its sample. This chain uses TRBV5-6 with TRBJ2-5; D may be TRBD1 (5 bases). With 4 bases removed from V and 3 bases from J, the gap between germline ends came to 16 bases. The CDR3 sequence is 15 residues long. Germline V CDR1 and CDR2: SGHDT, YYEEEE. CDR3 in amino acids: CASSPGAGLKETQYF. DNA for the CDR3: TGTGCCAGCAGCCCTGGGGCAGGGCTGAAAGAGACCCAGTACTTC.

V is TRBV29-1 and J is TRBJ2-7; 8 nucleotides agree with TRBD1. CDR1 is SQVTM, CDR2 ANQGSEA, per germline. The CDR3 totals 12 residues. V dropped 7 bases and J dropped 7; count of bases not matched to a gene: 9. The CDR3 DNA reads TGCAGCGGCCTGGACAGGGCGCATGAGCAGTACTTC. This encodes CSGLDRAHEQYF.

This chain joins TRBV10-3 and TRBJ1-2; 8 bases line up with TRBD1. The CDR3 is 16 residues long. CDR1 is ENHRY, CDR2 SYGVKD, per germline. V gave up 7 bases and J gave up 8 bases; unmatched junction bases: 18. CDR3 coding DNA: TGTGCCATCACCACAGACAGGGGATTTTTCGGTTGGGGCTACACCTTC. It encodes CAITTDRGFFGWGYTF.

This sequence joins TRBV28 and TRBJ1-1; D may be TRBD1 (5 bases). The V and J ends lost 6 bases and 1 base respectively, with 9 bases between them. CDR1 is MDHEN, CDR2 SYDVKM, per germline. This CDR3 has 13 amino acids. This CDR3 reads CASRVQGNTEAFF. For the CDR3, the DNA is TGTGCCAGCAGGGTTCAGGGGAACACTGAAGCTTTCTTT.